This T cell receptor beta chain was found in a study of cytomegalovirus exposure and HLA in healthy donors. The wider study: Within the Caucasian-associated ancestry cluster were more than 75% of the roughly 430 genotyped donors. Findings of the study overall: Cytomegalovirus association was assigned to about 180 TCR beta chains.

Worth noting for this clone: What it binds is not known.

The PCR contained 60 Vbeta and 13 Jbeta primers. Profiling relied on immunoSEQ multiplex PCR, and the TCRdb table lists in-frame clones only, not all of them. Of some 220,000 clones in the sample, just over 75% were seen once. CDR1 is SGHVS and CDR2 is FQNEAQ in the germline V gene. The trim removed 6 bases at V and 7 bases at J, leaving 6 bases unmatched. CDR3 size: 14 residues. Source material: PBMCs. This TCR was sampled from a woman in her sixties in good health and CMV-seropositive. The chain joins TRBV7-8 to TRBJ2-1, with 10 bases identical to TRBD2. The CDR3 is CASRFSGGPNEQFF. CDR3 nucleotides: TGTGCCAGCAGATTTAGCGGGGGGCCAAATGAGCAGTTCTTC.